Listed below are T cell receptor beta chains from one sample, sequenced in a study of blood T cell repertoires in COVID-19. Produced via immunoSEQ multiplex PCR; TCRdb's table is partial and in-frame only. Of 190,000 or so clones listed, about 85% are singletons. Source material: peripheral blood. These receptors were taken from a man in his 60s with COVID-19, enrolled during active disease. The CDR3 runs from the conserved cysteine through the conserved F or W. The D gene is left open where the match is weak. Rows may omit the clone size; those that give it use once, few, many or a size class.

TGTGCCAGCAGCCAGTGGACAGGGAGCACCGGGGAGCTGTTTTTT CASSQWTGSTGELFF TRBD1 TRBV14 once TRBJ2-2
TGTGCCAGCAGCTTAGCGCGGGGACAGGGTGACGAGCAGTACTTC CASSLARGQGDEQYF TRBD1 TRBV7-9 NA TRBJ2-7
TGTGCCAGCAGGATCGGGACAGGGCCCACTGAAGCTTTCTTT CASRIGTGPTEAFF TRBD1 TRBV6-1 NA TRBJ1-1
TGTGCCAGCAGCTGGGGGCGCAGCGGAGTAAACACCGGGGAGCTGTTTTTT CASSWGRSGVNTGELFF NA TRBV7-8 few TRBJ2-2
TGTGCCAGCAGATACAGTCTCCCTGGGAACTATGGCTACACCTTC CASRYSLPGNYGYTF NA TRBV28 once TRBJ1-2
TGTGCCAGCAGCTTAGAAGGGCTGGGGCGTTCTGGGGCCAACGTCCTGACTTTC CASSLEGLGRSGANVLTF NA TRBV11-3 NA TRBJ2-6
TGTGCCACCAGTGACCCAAAGGCGGGGGGAGGCAATCAGCCCCAGCATTTT CATSDPKAGGGNQPQHF NA TRBV24-1 NA TRBJ1-5
TGTGCCAGCAGTAGACAGGCGAACACTGAAGCTTTCTTT CASSRQANTEAFF NA TRBV5-4 NA TRBJ1-1
TGTGCCAGCAGCCCGGGACTAGCGGGAGGGACGGGGAAGACCCAGTACTTC CASSPGLAGGTGKTQYF TRBD2 TRBV3-1/TRBV3-2 NA TRBJ2-5
TGTGCCATCAGTCTAGCGGGAGGAGCAGATACGCAGTATTTT CAISLAGGADTQYF TRBD2 TRBV10-3 NA TRBJ2-3
TGTGCCAGCAGCCAGGGGATTGCCCGCACAGATACGCAGTATTTT CASSQGIARTDTQYF NA TRBV6-2/TRBV6-3 NA TRBJ2-3
TGTGCCAGCAGCCCGGACAGGGTATTGACTGAAGCTTTCTTT CASSPDRVLTEAFF TRBD1 TRBV11-2 NA TRBJ1-1
TGTGCCAGCAGCGTGGCAGGGGGCGGGCGGAATTCACCCCTCCACTTT CASSVAGGGRNSPLHF TRBD1 TRBV5-4 NA TRBJ1-6
TGTGCCAGCAGTGGTACCGGGACTAGCATACAGACCCAGTACTTC CASSGTGTSIQTQYF TRBD2 TRBV27 few TRBJ2-5
TGTGCCAGCAGTTGGCCGGGACAGGGGTCCTACGAGCAGTACTTC CASSWPGQGSYEQYF TRBD1 TRBV6-2/TRBV6-3 NA TRBJ2-7
TGTGCCAGCACTAGCAGGTTGGGGAACACCATATATTTT CASTSRLGNTIYF NA TRBV28 NA TRBJ1-3
TGTGCCAGCAGACGGACAGGCTCCACAGATACGCAGTATTTT CASRRTGSTDTQYF TRBD1 TRBV6-5 NA TRBJ2-3
TGCGCCAGCAGCTTGGCCGCCGGGGAGCTGTTTTTT CASSLAAGELFF NA TRBV5-1 NA TRBJ2-2
TGTGCCAGCAGTACCCGGGGAGGACGCTCCTACGAGCAGTACTTC CASSTRGGRSYEQYF NA TRBV6-5 NA TRBJ2-7
TGTGCCAGCAGTTTCCAGGGGCACTATGGCTACACCTTC CASSFQGHYGYTF NA TRBV12-3/TRBV12-4 NA TRBJ1-2
TGCGCCAGCAGCAAGGGGGACACTGAAGTAAAAGGCTACACCTTC CASSKGDTEVKGYTF NA TRBV5-1 few TRBJ1-2
TGTGCCAGCAGCAAAGAGGGAGACAGGGGGCTTTCACCCCTCCACTTT CASSKEGDRGLSPLHF NA TRBV21-1 NA TRBJ1-6
TGTGCCAGCAGCCGCAGGGGCAGCTCCTACGAGCAGTACTTC CASSRRGSSYEQYF NA TRBV14 NA TRBJ2-7
TGTGCCAGCAGCCCAAGCACGGGACAGGGGGCGAATCAGCCCCAGCATTTT CASSPSTGQGANQPQHF TRBD1 TRBV9 few TRBJ1-5
TGTGCCAGCACCCCCGGACAGGGACCTAACACTGAAGCTTTCTTT CASTPGQGPNTEAFF TRBD1 TRBV28 NA TRBJ1-1
TGCGCCAGCAGCTGGGAGGGACAGGGGCCGGATACGCAGTATTTT CASSWEGQGPDTQYF TRBD1 TRBV5-1 once TRBJ2-3
TGTGCCAGCAGGTTCAGCGGAGCAACTAATGAAAAACTGTTTTTT CASRFSGATNEKLFF NA TRBV6-5 NA TRBJ1-4
TGTGCCAGCAGCCCGGGACACCTCGAACAGCCCCAGCATTTT CASSPGHLEQPQHF NA TRBV7-2 NA TRBJ1-5
TGTGCCAGCAGTTCGGACAGGGTTAATGAAAAACTGTTTTTT CASSSDRVNEKLFF TRBD1 TRBV27 NA TRBJ1-4